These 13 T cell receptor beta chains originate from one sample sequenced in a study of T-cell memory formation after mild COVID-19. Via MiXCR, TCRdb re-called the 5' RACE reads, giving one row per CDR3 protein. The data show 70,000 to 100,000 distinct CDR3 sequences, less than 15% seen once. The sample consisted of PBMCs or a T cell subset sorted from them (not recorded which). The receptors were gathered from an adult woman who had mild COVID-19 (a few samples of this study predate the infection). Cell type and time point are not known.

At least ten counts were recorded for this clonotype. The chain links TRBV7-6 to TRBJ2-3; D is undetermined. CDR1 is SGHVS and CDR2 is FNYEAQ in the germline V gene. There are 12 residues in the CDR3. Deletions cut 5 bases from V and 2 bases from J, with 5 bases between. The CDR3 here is CASSPNTDTQYF. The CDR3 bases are TGTGCCAGCAGCCCGAACACAGATACGCAGTATTTT.

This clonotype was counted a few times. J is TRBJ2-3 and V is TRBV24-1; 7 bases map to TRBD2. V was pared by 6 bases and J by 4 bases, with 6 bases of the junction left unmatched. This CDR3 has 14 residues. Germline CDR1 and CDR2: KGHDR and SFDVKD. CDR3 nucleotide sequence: TGTGCCACCAGTTCCGCGGGGAGGGCAGATACGCAGTATTTT. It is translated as CATSSAGRADTQYF.

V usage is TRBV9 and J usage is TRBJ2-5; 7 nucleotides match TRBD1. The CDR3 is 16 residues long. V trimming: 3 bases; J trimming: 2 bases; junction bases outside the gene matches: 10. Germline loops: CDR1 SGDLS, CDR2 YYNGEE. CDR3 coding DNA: TGTGCCAGCAGCGGCGACAGCTCGACAGGGCAAGAGACCCAGTACTTC. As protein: CASSGDSSTGQETQYF. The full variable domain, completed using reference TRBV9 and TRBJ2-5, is DSGVTQTPKHLITATGQRVTLRCSPRSGDLSVYWYQQSLDQGLQFLIQYYNGEERAKGNILERFSAQQFPDLHSELNLSSLELGDSALYFCASSGDSSTGQETQYFGPGTRLLVL.

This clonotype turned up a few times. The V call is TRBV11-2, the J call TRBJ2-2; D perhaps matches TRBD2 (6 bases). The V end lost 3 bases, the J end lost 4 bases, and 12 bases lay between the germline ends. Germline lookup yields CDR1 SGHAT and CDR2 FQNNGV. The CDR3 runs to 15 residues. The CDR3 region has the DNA TGTGCCAGCAGCTTGGGAGGCATGTCCACCGGGGAGCTGTTTTTT. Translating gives CASSLGGMSTGELFF.

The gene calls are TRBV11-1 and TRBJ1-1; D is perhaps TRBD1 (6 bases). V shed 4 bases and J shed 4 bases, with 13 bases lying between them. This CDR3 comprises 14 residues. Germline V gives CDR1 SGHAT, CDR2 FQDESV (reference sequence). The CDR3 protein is CASSSADRLTEAFF. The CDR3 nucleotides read TGTGCCAGCAGCTCAGCGGACAGACTCACTGAAGCTTTCTTT.

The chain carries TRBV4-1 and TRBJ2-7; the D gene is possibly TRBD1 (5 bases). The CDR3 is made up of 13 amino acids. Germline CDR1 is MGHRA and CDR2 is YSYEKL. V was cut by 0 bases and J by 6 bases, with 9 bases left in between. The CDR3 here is CASSQDRGTEQYF. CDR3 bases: TGCGCCAGCAGCCAAGATAGGGGCACCGAGCAGTACTTC.

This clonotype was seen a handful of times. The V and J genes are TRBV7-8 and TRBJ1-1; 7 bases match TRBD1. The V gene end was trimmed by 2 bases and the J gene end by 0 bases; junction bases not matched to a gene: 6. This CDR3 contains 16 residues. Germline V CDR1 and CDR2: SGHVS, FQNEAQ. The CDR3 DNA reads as TGTGCCAGCAGCTTAACAGGGGCCGTCCTGAACACTGAAGCTTTCTTT. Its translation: CASSLTGAVLNTEAFF.

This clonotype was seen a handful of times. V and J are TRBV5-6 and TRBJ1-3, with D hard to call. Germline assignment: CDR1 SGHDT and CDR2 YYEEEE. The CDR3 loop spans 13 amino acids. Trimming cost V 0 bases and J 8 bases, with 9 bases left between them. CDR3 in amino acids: CASSLESGHTIYF. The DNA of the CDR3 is TGTGCCAGCAGCTTGGAGTCGGGCCACACCATATATTTT.

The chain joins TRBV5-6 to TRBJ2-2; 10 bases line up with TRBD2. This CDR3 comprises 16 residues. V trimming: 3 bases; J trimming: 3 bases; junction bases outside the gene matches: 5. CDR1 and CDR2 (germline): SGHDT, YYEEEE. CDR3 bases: TGTGCCAGCAGCTCCCGACTAGCGGGTTACACCGGGGAGCTGTTTTTT. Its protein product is CASSSRLAGYTGELFF.

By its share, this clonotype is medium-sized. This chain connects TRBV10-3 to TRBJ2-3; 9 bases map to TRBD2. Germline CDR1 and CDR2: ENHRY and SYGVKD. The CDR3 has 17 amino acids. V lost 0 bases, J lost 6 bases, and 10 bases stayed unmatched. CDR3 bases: TGTGCCATCAGTGAGTCTGCACTAGCGGGTTGGCCTGATACGCAGTATTTT. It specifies CAISESALAGWPDTQYF.

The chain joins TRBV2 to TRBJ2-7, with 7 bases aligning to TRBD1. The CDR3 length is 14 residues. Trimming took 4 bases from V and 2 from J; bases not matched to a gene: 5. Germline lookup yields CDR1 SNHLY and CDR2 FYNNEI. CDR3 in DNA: TGTGCCAGCAGTGTTAGGGGGCTAACCTACGAGCAGTACTTC. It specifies CASSVRGLTYEQYF.

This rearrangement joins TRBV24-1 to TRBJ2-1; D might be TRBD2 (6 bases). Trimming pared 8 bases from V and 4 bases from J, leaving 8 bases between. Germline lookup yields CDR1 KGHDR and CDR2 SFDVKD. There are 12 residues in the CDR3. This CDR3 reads CATNSGYNEQFF. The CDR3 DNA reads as TGTGCCACCAACAGCGGGTACAATGAGCAGTTCTTC.

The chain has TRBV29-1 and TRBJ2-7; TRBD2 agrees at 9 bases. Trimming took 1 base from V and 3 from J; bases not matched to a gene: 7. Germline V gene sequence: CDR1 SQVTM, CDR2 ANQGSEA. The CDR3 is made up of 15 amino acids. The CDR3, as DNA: TGCAGCGTTGAAGTCAAAAGTAGCGGGGGCTACGAGCAGTACTTC. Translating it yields CSVEVKSSGGYEQYF.